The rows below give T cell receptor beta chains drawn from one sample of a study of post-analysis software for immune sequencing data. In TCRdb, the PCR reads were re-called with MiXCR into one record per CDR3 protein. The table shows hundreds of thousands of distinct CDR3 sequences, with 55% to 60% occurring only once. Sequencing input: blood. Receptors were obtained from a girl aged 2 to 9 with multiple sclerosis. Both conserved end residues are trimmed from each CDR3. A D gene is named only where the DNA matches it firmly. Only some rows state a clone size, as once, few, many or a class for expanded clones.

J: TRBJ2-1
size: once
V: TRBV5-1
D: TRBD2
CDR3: ASSLEGSGNWNEQF

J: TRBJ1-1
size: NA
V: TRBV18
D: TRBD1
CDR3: ASSPYGGQVIYTEAF

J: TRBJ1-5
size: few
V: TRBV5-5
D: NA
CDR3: ASSLGVWGAGQPQH

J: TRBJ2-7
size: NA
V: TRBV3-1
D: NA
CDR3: ASSHTGTFYEQY

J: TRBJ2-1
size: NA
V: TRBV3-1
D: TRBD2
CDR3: ASSQEGLAGGEGNNEQF

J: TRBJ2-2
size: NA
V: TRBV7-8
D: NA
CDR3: ASSQVASGTGELF

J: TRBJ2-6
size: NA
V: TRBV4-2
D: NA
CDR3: ASSQEVLHSGANVLT

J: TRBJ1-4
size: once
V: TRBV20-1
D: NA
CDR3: SARVGTFNEKLF

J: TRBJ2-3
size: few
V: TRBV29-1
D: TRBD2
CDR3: SVGLAGAGDTQY

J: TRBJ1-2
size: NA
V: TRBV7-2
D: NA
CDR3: ASSLLYGYT

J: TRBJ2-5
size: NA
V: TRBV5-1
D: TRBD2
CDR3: ASSLTSGANQETQY

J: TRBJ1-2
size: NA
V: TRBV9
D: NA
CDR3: ASSVVTGAGSYGYT

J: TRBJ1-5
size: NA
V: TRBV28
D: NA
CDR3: ASSSGARQPQH

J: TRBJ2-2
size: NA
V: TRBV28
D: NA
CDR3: ASSFVKGQTGELF

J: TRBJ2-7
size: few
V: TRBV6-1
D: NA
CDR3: ASSEGGNSYEQY

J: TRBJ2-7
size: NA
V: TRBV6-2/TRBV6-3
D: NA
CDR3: ASTSPAYEQY

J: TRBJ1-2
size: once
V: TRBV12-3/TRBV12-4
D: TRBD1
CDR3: ASSSGTEGGKTYGYT

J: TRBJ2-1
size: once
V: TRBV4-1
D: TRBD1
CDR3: ASSQGSNYRDRKYRLEKDNEQF

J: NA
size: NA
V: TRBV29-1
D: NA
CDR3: SVARDRPLEQY

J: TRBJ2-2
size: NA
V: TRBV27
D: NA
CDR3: ASSSGTYNTGELF

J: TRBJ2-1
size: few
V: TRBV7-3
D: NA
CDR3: ASSGLANSYNEQF

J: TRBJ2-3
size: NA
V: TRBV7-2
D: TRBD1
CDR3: ASSGQGVPSTDTQY

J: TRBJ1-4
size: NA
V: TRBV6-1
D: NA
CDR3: ASSDSTTNEKLF

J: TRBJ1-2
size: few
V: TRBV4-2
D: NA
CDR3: ASSQVQADYGYT

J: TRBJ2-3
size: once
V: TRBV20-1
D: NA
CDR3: SATSPRGFLTDTQY

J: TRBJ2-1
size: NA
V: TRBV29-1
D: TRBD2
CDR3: SVEDFESYGRGEQF

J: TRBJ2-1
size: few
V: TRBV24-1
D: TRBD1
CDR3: ATSDLDRGLYNEQF

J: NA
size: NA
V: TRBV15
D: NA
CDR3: ATSRPIGETQY

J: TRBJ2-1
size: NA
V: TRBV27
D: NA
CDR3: ASSYSASSYNEQF

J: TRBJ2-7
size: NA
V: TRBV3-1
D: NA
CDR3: ASSHGGVYEQY

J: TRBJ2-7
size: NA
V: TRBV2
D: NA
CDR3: ASSESGLNSYEQY

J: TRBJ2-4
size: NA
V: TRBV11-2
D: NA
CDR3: ASSGDSSHLAKNIQY

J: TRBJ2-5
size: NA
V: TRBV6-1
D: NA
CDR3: ASSELGNEQY

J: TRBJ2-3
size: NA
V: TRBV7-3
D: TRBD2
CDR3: ASSLLPSGGARNTQY

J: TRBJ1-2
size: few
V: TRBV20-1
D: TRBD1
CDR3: SARIAGQGEGYT

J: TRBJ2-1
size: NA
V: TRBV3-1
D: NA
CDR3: ASSQGGTPNEQF

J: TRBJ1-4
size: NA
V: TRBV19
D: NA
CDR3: ASTKGRGTNEKLF

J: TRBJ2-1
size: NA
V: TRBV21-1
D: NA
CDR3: ASSKVKDGAAWFSHNEQF

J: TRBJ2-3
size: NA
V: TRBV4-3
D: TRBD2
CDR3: ASSLEFTSGGSSTDTQY

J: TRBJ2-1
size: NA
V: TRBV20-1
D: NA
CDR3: SAPLPGPYNEQF

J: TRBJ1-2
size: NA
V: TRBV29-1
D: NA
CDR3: SVDHPGYGYT

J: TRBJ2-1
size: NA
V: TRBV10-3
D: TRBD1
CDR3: AVGGQGGRNEQF